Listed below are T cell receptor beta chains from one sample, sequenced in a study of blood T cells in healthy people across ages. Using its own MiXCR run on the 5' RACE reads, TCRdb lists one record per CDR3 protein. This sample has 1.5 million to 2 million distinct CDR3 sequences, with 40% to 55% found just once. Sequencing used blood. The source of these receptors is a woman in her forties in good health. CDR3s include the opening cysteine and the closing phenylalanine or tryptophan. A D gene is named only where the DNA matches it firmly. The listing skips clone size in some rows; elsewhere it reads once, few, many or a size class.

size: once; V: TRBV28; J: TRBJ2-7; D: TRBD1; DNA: TGTGCCAGCAGTCCGCGGGACAGGGCCCTCTACGAGCAGTACTTC; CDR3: CASSPRDRALYEQYF
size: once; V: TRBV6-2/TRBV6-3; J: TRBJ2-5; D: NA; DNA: TGTGCCAGCAGGTACCCGGACATAGGCCAGTACTTC; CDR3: CASRYPDIGQYF
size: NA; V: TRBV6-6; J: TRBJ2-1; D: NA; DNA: TGTGCCAGCCTAGCCGGAGAGACCCAGTTCTTC; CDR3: CASLAGETQFF
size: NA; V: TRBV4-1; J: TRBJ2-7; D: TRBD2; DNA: TGCGCCAGCAGCTCAGCTAGCGGCTCCTACAATGAGCAGTACTTC; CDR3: CASSSASGSYNEQYF
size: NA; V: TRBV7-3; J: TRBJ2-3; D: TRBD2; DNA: TGTGCCAGCAGCCTTCAGGGACTAGCGGGGGGAGCAGATACGCAGTATTTT; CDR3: CASSLQGLAGGADTQYF
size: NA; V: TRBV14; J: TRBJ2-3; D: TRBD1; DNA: TGTGCCAGCAGCCAAGATCGGGGACAGGGGGCATATACGCAGTATTTT; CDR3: CASSQDRGQGAYTQYF
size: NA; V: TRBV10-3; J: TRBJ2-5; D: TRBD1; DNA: TGTGCCATCAGTCGGGACAGGGAGGTCTTGGAGACCCAGTACTTC; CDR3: CAISRDREVLETQYF
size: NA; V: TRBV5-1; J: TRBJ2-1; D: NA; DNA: TGCGCCAGCAGCTTGGGGACTCCATCCCACAATGAGCAGTTCTTC; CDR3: CASSLGTPSHNEQFF
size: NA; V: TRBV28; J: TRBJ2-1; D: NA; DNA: TGTGCCAGCACCCCTCCCCTCCAGGGTGATGAGCAGTTCTTC; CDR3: CASTPPLQGDEQFF
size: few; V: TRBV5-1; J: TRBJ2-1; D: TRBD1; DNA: TGCGCCAGCAGCAGCGTAACAGGGGGTGAGCAGTTCTTC; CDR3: CASSSVTGGEQFF
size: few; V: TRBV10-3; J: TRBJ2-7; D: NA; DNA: TGTGCCATCAGTGAGTCCCTAGGTAGCTCCTACGAGCAGTACTTC; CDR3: CAISESLGSSYEQYF
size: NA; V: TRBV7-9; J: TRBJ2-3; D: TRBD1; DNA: TGTGCCAGCAGCACGGACAGGAGAACAGATACGCAGTATTTT; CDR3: CASSTDRRTDTQYF
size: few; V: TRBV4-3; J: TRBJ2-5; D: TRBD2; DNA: TGCGCCAGCAGCCAAGATGGGATCGGGGGGGCCTTAGAGACCCAGTACTTC; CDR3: CASSQDGIGGALETQYF
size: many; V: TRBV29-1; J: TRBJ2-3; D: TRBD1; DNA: TGCAGCGTTGGTCCGGGACAGGGGACAGATACGCAGTATTTT; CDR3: CSVGPGQGTDTQYF
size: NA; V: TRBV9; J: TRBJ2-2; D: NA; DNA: TGTGCCAGCAGCGTTGAGGGGGGACAGCCCAACACTGGGGAGCTGTTTTTT; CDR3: CASSVEGGQPNTGELFF
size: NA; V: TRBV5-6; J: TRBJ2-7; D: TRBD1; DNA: TGTGCCAGCAGCTTGTATGGGACAGGGGTTTACGAGCAGTACTTC; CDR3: CASSLYGTGVYEQYF
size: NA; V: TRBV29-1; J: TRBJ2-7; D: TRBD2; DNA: TGCAGCGTTGGCTCTAGCGGGGGTTACGAGCAGTACTTC; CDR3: CSVGSSGGYEQYF
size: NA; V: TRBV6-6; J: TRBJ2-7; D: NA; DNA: TGTGCCAGCAGTCAAAAGGACCTCCTAACCTACGAGCAGTACTTC; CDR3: CASSQKDLLTYEQYF